This T cell receptor beta chain was observed in a study of response to subunit inactivated influenza vaccine. The CDR3 loop spans 14 amino acids. V lost 6 bases to trimming and J lost 6 bases; unmatched junction nucleotides: 7. The germline CDR1 and CDR2 sequences are ENHRY and SYGVKD. This clonotype occurred many times. TCRdb ran MiXCR on the RT-PCR reads and lists one entry per CDR3 protein. The sample holds roughly 630,000 distinct CDR3 sequences, 12% to 15% seen once. The V and J genes are TRBV10-3 and TRBJ1-1; 10 nucleotides line up with TRBD1. This clonotype originated in a man aged 50-60 years who received an inactivated influenza vaccine. Source: PBMCs from blood, taken 14 days before vaccination. The CDR3 DNA sequence: TGTGCCATCAGGGATGGACAGGGGGGTTCTGAAGCTTTCTTT. Translation: CAIRDGQGGSEAFF.